The TCR beta chain described here comes from a study of blood T cell repertoires in COVID-19 (dated by TCRdb to between 2020 and 2021). Concerning the study at large: The collaborator samples originated in the United States, Italy and Spain and spanned the acute and convalescent phases of COVID-19. Deeply sampled blood TCRbeta repertoires from subjects exposed to, actively infected with, or recovered from COVID-19 were included in the dataset. Where available, HLA class I and class II types were obtained from metadata supplied by the sample provider rather than from assay-based typing. The samples were drawn from the first 160 participants of the ongoing ImmuneRACE study and from some 1,300 subjects provided by 6 global collaborators. A de-identified subject ID, COVID-19 status, age in years and sex were almost always included in the sample metadata. A freely available public database, intended as a resource for researchers studying the immune response to SARS-CoV-2, is where the repertoires were released. The prospective study material was composed of cDNA or gDNA derived from T cells, B-cell-depleted T cells, or PBMCs.

V is cut back by 1 base and J by 2 bases, with 10 bases in the junction unmatched. CDR1 LGHNA and CDR2 YSLEER were looked up in the germline V gene. Its CDR3 holds 17 amino acids, cysteine through phenylalanine. Only the CDR3 region is kept as DNA, spanning 51 bases read in frame from base 1. The collaborating institutions used their own protocols to collect whole blood in K2EDTA tubes. For TCRbeta analysis, collaborators shipped samples as frozen whole blood, isolated PBMCs, or DNA extracted from either of those sample types. A remark on this clone: The antigen this receptor binds is unknown. No base quality information exists; no much larger clone differs at one position.

TCRbeta CDR3 regions were amplified from genomic DNA using the immunoSEQ Assay, a bias-controlled multiplex PCR. As for the original processing: The number of nucleated cells in each sample was estimated from the amplification of reference gene primers within the assay. To quantify the absolute abundance of each unique TCRbeta CDR3 rearrangement, sequence reads were collapsed and filtered. For each sample, productive Simpson clonality was calculated as the square root of Simpson's diversity index over productive rearrangements. In TCRdb, the immuneACCESS table is reduced to in-frame sequences with V and J assigned. These tables do not hold every clone; where another copy was compared, an unresolved V gene accounts for under half, and the others remain unexplained. V and J calls and clone size are those listed in that table; D and trimming were worked out from the DNA. Across this sample there are tens of thousands of clones, with around 86% seen only once. Of the sample, 6.5% to 8% is held by the ten largest clones.

Study-wide conclusions, independent of this receptor: The amount of clinical and demographic metadata varied by source and participant and was provided uncurated.

The chain employs TRBV4-3 and TRBJ1-2; a stretch of 7 junction bases matches TRBD1. The material sequenced was peripheral blood. This receptor was obtained from a man over 45 with active COVID-19. The bases are TGCGCCAGCAGCCAAGGGAGGGGGACAGCAGACAACTATGGCTACACCTTC. It specifies CASSQGRGTADNYGYTF.